These 17 T cell receptor beta chains originate from one sample sequenced in a study of blood T cell repertoires in COVID-19. This table comes from immunoSEQ multiplex PCR, and its TCRdb copy is limited to in-frame clones, with some not included. The sample yields 200,000 to 250,000 clones, around 90% seen once. Material for sequencing was PBMCs or T cells enriched from blood (not recorded which). These receptors originate from a man younger than 40 who had been exposed to COVID-19.

The rearrangement uses TRBV5-6 and TRBJ1-2, with 9 bases matching TRBD1. The germline CDR1 and CDR2 sequences are SGHDT and YYEEEE. J was trimmed by 4 bases and V by 3 bases; bases with no gene match: 13. The CDR3 runs 17 residues. CDR3 in DNA: TGTGCCAGCAGCTCCGGGACAGGGTACCTTCCTTTCTATGGCTACACCTTC. This translates into CASSSGTGYLPFYGYTF.

The chain recombines TRBV7-6 with TRBJ2-1; a weak D match, TRBD1 (5 bases). Per the germline V gene, CDR1 is SGHVS and CDR2 is FNYEAQ. The CDR3 is made up of 14 amino acids. Trimming pared 1 base from V and 6 bases from J, leaving 10 bases between. CDR3 loop: CASSLDTGFNEQFF. CDR3 nucleotides: TGTGCCAGCAGCTTAGATACAGGTTTCAATGAGCAGTTCTTC.

The chain recombines TRBV27 with TRBJ2-1; perhaps TRBD2 as D (6 bases). The CDR3 consists of 17 residues. Looked up from germline, CDR1 is MNHEY and CDR2 is SMNVEV (reference sequence). V was pared by 4 bases and J by 7 bases, with 23 bases between. Here the CDR3 DNA reads TGTGCCAGCAGTTGGATGCTGCGGGGCACAGAAACTAATGAGCAGTTCTTC. This translates into CASSWMLRGTETNEQFF.

This clone was picked up one time. V gene TRBV7-2 combines with J gene TRBJ2-3; 11 bases map to TRBD2. Looked up from germline, CDR1 is SGHTA and CDR2 is FQGNSA. With V trimmed by 1 base and J by 7 bases, 7 bases remained unmatched. The CDR3 is 16 amino acids. CDR3 sequence: CASSLGVSGGGYTQYF. The CDR3, as DNA: TGTGCCAGCAGCTTAGGTGTTAGCGGGGGGGGTTATACGCAGTATTTT.

The chain couples TRBV10-1 to TRBJ1-1; D is uncertain. This CDR3 contains 13 residues. V lost 3 bases, J lost 4 bases, and 9 bases lay in between. The germline gives CDR1 WNHNN, CDR2 SYGVQD (reference sequence). The CDR3 bases are TGCGCCAGCAGTGAATCGGGGAGCACTGAAGCTTTCTTT. This sequence encodes CASSESGSTEAFF.

The V gene is TRBV4-1, the J gene TRBJ1-5; D gene ambiguous. This CDR3 spans 16 amino acids. The V and J ends lost 1 base and 0 bases respectively, with 10 bases between them. The germline V gene encodes CDR1 MGHRA and CDR2 YSYEKL. The CDR3 DNA is TGCGCCAGCAGCCAAGGAGGTTTGGTTAGCAATCAGCCCCAGCATTTT. It is translated as CASSQGGLVSNQPQHF.

V usage is TRBV7-2 and J usage is TRBJ2-7; 7 nucleotides line up with TRBD2. Germline V gives CDR1 SGHTA, CDR2 FQGNSA. This CDR3 spans 15 amino acids. V lost 5 bases and J lost 2; bases outside the gene matches: 9. CDR3 residues: CASSPHGTNTYEQYF. DNA of the CDR3: TGTGCCAGCAGCCCCCACGGGACTAATACCTACGAGCAGTACTTC.

The chain links TRBV7-6 to TRBJ2-7, with a possible D match to TRBD1 (6 bases). V lost 0 bases and J lost 6, with 15 bases in between. The CDR3 contains 15 residues. Germline CDR1 is SGHVS and CDR2 is FNYEAQ. In DNA, the CDR3 is TGTGCCAGCAGCTTAGCGCAAGGACAGCGTATCGAGCAGTACTTC. It is translated as CASSLAQGQRIEQYF.

V is TRBV15 and J is TRBJ2-4; 11 nucleotides line up with TRBD2. CDR3 length: 20 residues. CDR1 is LNHNV, CDR2 YYDKDF, per germline (reference sequence). The J segment lost 3 bases and the V segment lost 3 bases, leaving 16 bases of the junction unmatched. CDR3 nucleotide sequence: TGTGCCACCAGCAGGCGACTTCTAGCGGGGGGCCCCCAAGGCAAAAACATTCAGTACTTC. Amino acids: CATSRRLLAGGPQGKNIQYF.

The genes are TRBV6-5 and TRBJ1-3, with D tentatively TRBD1 (6 bases). Trimming stripped 6 bases from V and 4 bases from J, with 13 bases between. Looked up from germline, CDR1 is MNHEY and CDR2 is SVGAGI. There are 14 residues in the CDR3. CDR3 sequence (DNA): TGTGCCAGCAGACCGGGACACTACGGAAACACCATATATTTT. Translated: CASRPGHYGNTIYF.

V usage is TRBV4-2 and J usage is TRBJ2-3; TRBD2 matches at 8 bases. Per the germline V gene, CDR1 is LGHNA and CDR2 is YNFKEQ. V gave up 6 bases and J gave up 3 bases; unmatched junction bases: 14. This CDR3 region has 17 residues. The CDR3 DNA follows: TGTGCCAGCAGTCTACTGAACTCGGGGGGGATAACAGATACGCAGTATTTT. Translated, it gives CASSLLNSGGITDTQYF.

This sequence joins TRBV7-2 and TRBJ2-3; TRBD2 matches at 8 bases. The CDR3 loop spans 15 amino acids. V dropped 2 bases and J dropped 2; count of bases not matched to a gene: 3. Germline V gene sequence: CDR1 SGHTA, CDR2 FQGNSA. CDR3 protein: CASSLRRGDTDTQYF. The CDR3, as DNA: TGTGCCAGCAGCTTAAGGCGGGGGGACACAGATACGCAGTATTTT.

V usage is TRBV12-2 and J usage is TRBJ1-1. TRBV12-2 is assigned pseudogene status. The CDR3 runs to 14 residues. The CDR3 sequence: CASRFCGRNTEAFF. CDR3 sequence (DNA): TGTGCAAGTCGCTTTTGCGGGAGGAACACTGAAGCTTTCTTT.

This clone was recorded only once. The chain couples TRBV18 to TRBJ2-1; no clear D gene. V lost 0 bases, J lost 5 bases, and 8 bases lay in between. Germline V CDR1 and CDR2: KGHSH, LQKENI. The CDR3 is 14 amino acids. CDR3 in DNA: TGTGCCAGCTCACCACCAGTGGGCCACAATGAGCAGTTCTTC. This translates into CASSPPVGHNEQFF. The full variable domain, its missing parts supplied by reference TRBV18 and TRBJ2-1, is NAGVMQNPRHLVRRRGQEARLRCSPMKGHSHVYWYRQLPEEGLKFMVYLQKENIIDESGMPKERFSAEFPKEGPSILRIQQVVRGDSAAYFCASSPPVGHNEQFFGPGTRLTVL.

The chain combines TRBV19 with TRBJ1-5; possible D gene TRBD1, 5 bases. With 6 bases removed from V and 9 bases from J, the gap between germline ends came to 21 bases. The CDR3 consists of 15 residues. Germline V gene data show CDR1 as LNHDA and CDR2 as SQIVND (reference sequence). CDR3 DNA: TGTGCCAGTAGCTCCTGGCAGGGCGGAAGTCGGCCCCAGCATTTT. This encodes CASSSWQGGSRPQHF.

The gene calls are TRBV19 and TRBJ2-1; D is unresolved. Germline assignment: CDR1 LNHDA and CDR2 SQIVND (reference sequence). The CDR3 loop spans 16 amino acids. V dropped 5 bases and J dropped 1 base, with 15 bases sitting between them. This chain's CDR3 is CASSSAGSYSYNEQFF. In nucleotides, the CDR3 is TGTGCCAGTAGTTCCGCCGGGTCTTATTCCTACAATGAGCAGTTCTTC. The full variable domain, with the rest looked up from reference TRBV19 and TRBJ2-1, is DGGITQSPKYLFRKEGQNVTLSCEQNLNHDAMYWYRQDPGQGLRLIYYSQIVNDFQKGDIAEGYSVSREKKESFPLTVTSAQKNPTAFYLCASSSAGSYSYNEQFFGPGTRLTVL.

This chain's CDR3 is CASRPSGGPGDTQYF. The CDR3 bases are TGTGCCAGCAGGCCGAGCGGGGGGCCGGGAGATACGCAGTATTTT. The chain uses TRBV28 and TRBJ2-3, with TRBD2 matching over 9 bases. V gave up 6 bases and J gave up 5 bases; unmatched junction bases: 9. Germline V gene data show CDR1 as MDHEN and CDR2 as SYDVKM. CDR3 length: 15 amino acids. The variable domain in full, with the rest retrieved from reference TRBV28 and TRBJ2-3, is DVKVTQSSRYLVKRTGEKVFLECVQDMDHENMFWYRQDPGLGLRLIYFSYDVKMKEKGDIPEGYSVSREKKERFSLILESASTNQTSMYLCASRPSGGPGDTQYFGPGTRLTVL.